This T cell receptor (beta chain) stems from a study of cytomegalovirus exposure and HLA in healthy donors. The repertoire was sequenced with immunoSEQ multiplex PCR; TCRdb's copy has only in-frame clones and lacks some. The sample contains under 250,000 clones, roughly 91% of which appear only once. The V end lost 1 base, the J end lost 5 bases, and 6 bases lay between the germline ends. Germline lookup yields CDR1 KGHSY and CDR2 FQNENV. This CDR3 has 13 residues. Specimen: PBMCs. The receptor was isolated from a woman aged 18 to 35 in good health and CMV-seropositive. V is TRBV16 and J is TRBJ1-5; D is ambiguous. Here the CDR3 reads CASSQLEDQPQHF. The DNA for the CDR3 is TGTGCCAGCAGCCAATTGGAGGATCAGCCCCAGCATTTT.